This passage covers 6 T cell receptor beta chains from one sample sequenced in a study of T-cell reconstitution after alpha-beta-depleted transplantation in children. It was with unique molecular identifiers that the TCRbeta library was prepared. In TCRdb, the PCR reads were re-called with MiXCR into one record per CDR3 protein. The top ten hold approximately 1% of the sample, which has some 600,000 distinct CDR3 sequences, about 15% seen once. This material consisted of PBMCs from the stem cell graft donor, taken from the stem cell graft. The receptor source for this set is a human donor who donated a stem cell graft to a child with acute myeloid leukemia.

A note on this clonotype: This may be a read error: a much more frequent sequence differs by one nucleotide. This rearrangement joins TRBV6-1 to TRBJ2-1; weak D call: TRBD2 (6 bases). Germline CDR1 is MNHNS and CDR2 is SASEGT. This CDR3 has 15 amino acids. The CDR3 region has the DNA TGTGCCAGCAGTAGCCGGGACTGGCACTACAATGACCAGTTCTTC. Residues: CASSSRDWHYNDQFF.

This clonotype was seen only a few times. The chain carries TRBV7-8 and TRBJ1-2, with D possibly being TRBD1 (5 bases). Germline-derived CDR1 and CDR2 are SGHVS and FQNEAQ. Trimming removed 4 bases at V and 5 bases at J, with 11 bases between. CDR3 length: 13 residues. The CDR3 bases are TGTGCCAGCAGCTACAGGAAAGATTATGGCTACACCTTC. This codes for CASSYRKDYGYTF.

V usage is TRBV7-2 and J usage is TRBJ2-7; possible D gene TRBD2, 5 bases. From germline, CDR1 is SGHTA and CDR2 FQGNSA. The CDR3 has 12 residues. Trimming left V 6 bases short and J 5 bases short, with 11 bases between. The CDR3 loop is CASSPIGDEQYF. CDR3 bases: TGTGCCAGCAGTCCCATCGGGGACGAGCAGTACTTC.

Here the CDR3 reads CASSPAGGGNTEAFF. CDR3 sequence (DNA): TGTGCCAGCAGCCCCGCCGGGGGCGGGAACACTGAAGCTTTCTTT. V gene TRBV9 combines with J gene TRBJ1-1; a possible D gene is TRBD1 (6 bases). The CDR3 is 15 residues long. From germline, CDR1 is SGDLS and CDR2 YYNGEE. Deletions cut 4 bases from V and 1 base from J, with 14 bases between.

V usage is TRBV20-1 and J usage is TRBJ2-7, with 10 bases identical to TRBD1. Germline CDR1 reads DFQATT; CDR2 reads SNEGSKA (reference sequence). The V segment lost 6 bases and the J segment 3 bases; nucleotides outside the gene matches: 11. The CDR3 spans 15 residues. In DNA, the CDR3 is TGCAGTGCAGCCGGGACAGGGGCCAGCAACTACGAGCAGTACTTC. Amino acids: CSAAGTGASNYEQYF.

The table lists this clonotype with a few counts. The chain has TRBV21-1 and TRBJ2-5. TRBV21-1 is a recognized pseudogene. The CDR3 loop spans 14 amino acids. The CDR3, as DNA: TGTGCCAGCAGCAATACACCTAACCAAGAGACCCAGTACTTC. Translated, it gives CASSNTPNQETQYF.